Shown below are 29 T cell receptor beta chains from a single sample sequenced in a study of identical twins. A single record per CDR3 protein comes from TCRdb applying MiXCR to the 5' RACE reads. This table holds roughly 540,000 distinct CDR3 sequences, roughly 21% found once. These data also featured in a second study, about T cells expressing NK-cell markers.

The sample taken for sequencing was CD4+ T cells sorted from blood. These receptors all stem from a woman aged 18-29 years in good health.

The CDR3, as DNA: TGTGCCAGCAAGGAGCCCGGGGGTGAGCAGTTCTTC. As protein: CASKEPGGEQFF. The V and J genes are TRBV12-3 or TRBV12-4 and TRBJ2-1, with TRBD2 as a possible D gene (6 bases). This CDR3 has 12 amino acids. V lost 7 bases and J lost 9, with 13 bases in between.

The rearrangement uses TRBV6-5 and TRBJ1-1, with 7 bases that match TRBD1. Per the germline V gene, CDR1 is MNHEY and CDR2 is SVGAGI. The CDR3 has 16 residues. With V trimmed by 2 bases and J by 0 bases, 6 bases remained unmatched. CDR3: CASSYHRTGLNTEAFF. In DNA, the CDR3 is TGTGCCAGCAGTTACCACCGGACAGGACTGAACACTGAAGCTTTCTTT.

The CDR3 spells CASSVRAGTEAFF. The CDR3 bases are TGTGCCAGCAGTGTTAGGGCCGGCACTGAAGCTTTCTTT. The gene calls are TRBV6-4 and TRBJ1-1; D is unclear. Between the trimmed V and J ends, which lost 4 bases and 4 bases, there was a span of 10 bases. The CDR3 totals 13 residues. CDR1 and CDR2 (germline): MRHNA, SNTAGT.

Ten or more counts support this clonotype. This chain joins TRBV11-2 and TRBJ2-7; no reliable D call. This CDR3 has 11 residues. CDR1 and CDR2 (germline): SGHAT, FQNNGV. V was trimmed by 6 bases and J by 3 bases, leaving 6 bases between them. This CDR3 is CASSWVYEQYF. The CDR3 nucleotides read TGTGCCAGCAGTTGGGTCTACGAGCAGTACTTC.

The CDR3 bases are TGTGCCAGCAGTGAGGGGGGCACTGAAGCTTTCTTT. Its protein is CASSEGGTEAFF. V gene TRBV2 combines with J gene TRBJ1-1; D is possibly TRBD1 (5 bases). The CDR3 covers 12 residues. Looked up from germline, CDR1 is SNHLY and CDR2 is FYNNEI. Deletions cut 3 bases from V and 4 bases from J, with 6 bases between. Filled out from reference TRBV2 and TRBJ1-1, the complete variable domain reads EPEVTQTPSHQVTQMGQEVILRCVPISNHLYFYWYRQILGQKVEFLVSFYNNEISEKSEIFDDQFSVERPDGSNFTLKIRSTKLEDSAMYFCASSEGGTEAFFGQGTRLTVV.

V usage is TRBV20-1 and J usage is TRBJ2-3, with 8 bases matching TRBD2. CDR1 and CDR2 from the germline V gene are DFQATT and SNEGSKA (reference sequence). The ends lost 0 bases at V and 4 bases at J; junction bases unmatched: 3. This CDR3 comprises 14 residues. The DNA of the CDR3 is TGCAGTGCTAGAGATCCGCGGGGGGCAGATACGCAGTATTTT. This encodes CSARDPRGADTQYF.

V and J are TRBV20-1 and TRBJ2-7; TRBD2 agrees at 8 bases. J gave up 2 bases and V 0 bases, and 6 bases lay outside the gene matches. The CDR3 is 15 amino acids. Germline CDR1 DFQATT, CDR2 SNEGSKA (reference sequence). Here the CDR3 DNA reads TGCAGTGCTAGAGATTCAGGGCGGGGGGCCTACGAGCAGTACTTC. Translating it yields CSARDSGRGAYEQYF.

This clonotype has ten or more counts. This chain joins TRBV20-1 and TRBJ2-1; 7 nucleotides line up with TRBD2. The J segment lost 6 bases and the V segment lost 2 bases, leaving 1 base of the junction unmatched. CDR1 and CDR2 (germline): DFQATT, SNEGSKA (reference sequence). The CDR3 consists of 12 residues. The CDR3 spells CSARRGVNEQFF. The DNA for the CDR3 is TGCAGTGCTAGACGGGGGGTCAATGAGCAGTTCTTC.

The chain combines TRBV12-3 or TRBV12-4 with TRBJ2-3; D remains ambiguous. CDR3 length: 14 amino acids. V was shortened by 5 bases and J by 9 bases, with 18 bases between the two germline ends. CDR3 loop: CASSPDNIRKTQYF. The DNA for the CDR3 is TGTGCCAGCAGTCCCGATAACATAAGGAAGACGCAGTATTTT.

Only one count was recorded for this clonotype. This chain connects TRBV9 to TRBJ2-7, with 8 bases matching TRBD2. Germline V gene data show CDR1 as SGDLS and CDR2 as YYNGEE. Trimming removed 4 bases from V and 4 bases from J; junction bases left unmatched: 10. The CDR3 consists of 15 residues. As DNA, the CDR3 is TGTGCCAGCAGCCATCACCCGGGACTAGAGTACGAGCAGTACTTC. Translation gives CASSHHPGLEYEQYF.

This CDR3 is CASSFLTGNYNSPLHF. The DNA for the CDR3 is TGTGCCAGCAGTTTCTTGACGGGAAACTATAATTCACCCCTCCACTTT. The chain joins TRBV27 to TRBJ1-6; unclear D gene. The germline gives CDR1 MNHEY, CDR2 SMNVEV (reference sequence). The V and J ends lost 3 bases and 3 bases respectively, with 12 bases between them. The CDR3 is 16 amino acids.

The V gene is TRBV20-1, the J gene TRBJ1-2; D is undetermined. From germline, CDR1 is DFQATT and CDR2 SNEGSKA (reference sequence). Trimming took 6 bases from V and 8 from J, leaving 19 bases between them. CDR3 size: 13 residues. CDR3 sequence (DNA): TGCAGTGCAATAGCTGAGGGATGGTGGGGCTACACCTTC. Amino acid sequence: CSAIAEGWWGYTF.

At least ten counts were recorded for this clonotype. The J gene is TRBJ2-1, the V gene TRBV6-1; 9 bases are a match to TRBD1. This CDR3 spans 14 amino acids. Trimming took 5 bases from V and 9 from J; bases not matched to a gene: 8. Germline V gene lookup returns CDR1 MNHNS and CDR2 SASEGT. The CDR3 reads CASSTGQGKGEQFF. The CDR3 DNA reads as TGTGCCAGCAGTACGGGACAGGGCAAGGGTGAGCAGTTCTTC.

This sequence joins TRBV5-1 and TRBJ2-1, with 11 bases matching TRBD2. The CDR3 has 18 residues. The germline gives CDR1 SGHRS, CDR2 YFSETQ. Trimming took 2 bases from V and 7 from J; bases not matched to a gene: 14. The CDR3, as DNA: TGCGCCAGCAGCTTCACGCCTTATAGCGGGGGGGCCGAGAATGAGCAGTTCTTC. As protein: CASSFTPYSGGAENEQFF. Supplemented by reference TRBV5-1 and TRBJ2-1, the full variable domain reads KAGVTQTPRYLIKTRGQQVTLSCSPISGHRSVSWYQQTPGQGLQFLFEYFSETQRNKGNFPGRFSGRQFSNSRSEMNVSTLELGDSALYLCASSFTPYSGGAENEQFFGPGTRLTVL.

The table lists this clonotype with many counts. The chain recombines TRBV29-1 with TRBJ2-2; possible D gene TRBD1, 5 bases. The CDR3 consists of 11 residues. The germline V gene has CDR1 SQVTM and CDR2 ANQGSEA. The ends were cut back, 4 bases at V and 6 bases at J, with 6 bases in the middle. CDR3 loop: CSVGGPGELFF. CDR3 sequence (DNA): TGCAGCGTTGGGGGCCCCGGGGAGCTGTTTTTT.

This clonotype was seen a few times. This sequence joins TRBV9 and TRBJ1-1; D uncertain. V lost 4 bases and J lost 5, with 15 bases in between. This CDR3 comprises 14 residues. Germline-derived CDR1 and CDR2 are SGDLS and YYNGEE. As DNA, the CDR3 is TGTGCCAGCAGCCCGGACGGGGTGGGGACTGAAGCTTTCTTT. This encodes CASSPDGVGTEAFF. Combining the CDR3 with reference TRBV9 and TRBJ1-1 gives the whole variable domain DSGVTQTPKHLITATGQRVTLRCSPRSGDLSVYWYQQSLDQGLQFLIQYYNGEERAKGNILERFSAQQFPDLHSELNLSSLELGDSALYFCASSPDGVGTEAFFGQGTRLTVV.

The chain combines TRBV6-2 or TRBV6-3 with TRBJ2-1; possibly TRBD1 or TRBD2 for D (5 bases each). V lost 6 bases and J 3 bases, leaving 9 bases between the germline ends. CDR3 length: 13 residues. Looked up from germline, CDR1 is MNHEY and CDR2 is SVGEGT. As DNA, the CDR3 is TGTGCCAGCAGCGGGGCAAACTACAATGAGCAGTTCTTC. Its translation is CASSGANYNEQFF.

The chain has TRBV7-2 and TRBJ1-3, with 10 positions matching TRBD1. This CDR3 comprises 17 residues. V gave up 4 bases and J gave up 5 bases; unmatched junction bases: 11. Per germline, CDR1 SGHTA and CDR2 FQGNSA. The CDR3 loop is CASSSSRGTGVRNTIYF. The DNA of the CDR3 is TGTGCCAGCAGCTCGTCGCGGGGGACAGGGGTCAGAAACACCATATATTTT.

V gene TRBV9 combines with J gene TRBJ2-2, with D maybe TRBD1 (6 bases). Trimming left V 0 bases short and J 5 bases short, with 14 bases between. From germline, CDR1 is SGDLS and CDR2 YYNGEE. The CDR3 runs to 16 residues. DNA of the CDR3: TGTGCCAGCAGCGTAGATAGGAAGGGGGTGACCGGGGAGCTGTTTTTT. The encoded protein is CASSVDRKGVTGELFF.

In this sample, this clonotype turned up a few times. The CDR3 DNA reads TGTGCCAGCAGCAAGCAGCGGGGACCTAGGATCCGGGGGGGGTGCACCGGGGAGCTGTTTTTT. It codes for CASSKQRGPRIRGGCTGELFF. The V gene is TRBV21-1, the J gene TRBJ2-2; the D call TRBD2 from the table was never checked on the DNA. TRBV21-1 is an annotated pseudogene. This CDR3 comprises 21 residues.

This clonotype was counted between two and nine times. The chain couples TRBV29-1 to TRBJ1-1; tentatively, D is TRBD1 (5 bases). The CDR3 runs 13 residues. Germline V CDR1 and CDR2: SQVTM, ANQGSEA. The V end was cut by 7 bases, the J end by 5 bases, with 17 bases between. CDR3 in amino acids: CSGQTAYGTEAFF. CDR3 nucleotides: TGCAGCGGGCAGACAGCCTACGGAACTGAAGCTTTCTTT. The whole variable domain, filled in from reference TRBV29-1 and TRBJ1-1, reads SAVISQKPSRDICQRGTSLTIQCQVDSQVTMMFWYRQQPGQSLTLIATANQGSEATYESGFVIDKFPISRPNLTFSTLTVSNMSPEDSSIYLCSGQTAYGTEAFFGQGTRLTVV.

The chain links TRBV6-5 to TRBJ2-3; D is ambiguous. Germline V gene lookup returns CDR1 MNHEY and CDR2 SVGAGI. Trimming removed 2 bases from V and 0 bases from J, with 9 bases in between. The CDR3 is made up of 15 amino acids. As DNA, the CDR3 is TGTGCCAGCAGTTACCATGGGCAGAGCACAGATACGCAGTATTTT. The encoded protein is CASSYHGQSTDTQYF.

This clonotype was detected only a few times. The CDR3 region has the DNA TGCGCCAGCAGCCCCTCGACAGGGACCCAAGAGACCCAGTACTTC. Translating gives CASSPSTGTQETQYF. The chain couples TRBV5-1 to TRBJ2-5; 7 bases are a match to TRBD1. The CDR3 has 15 amino acids. J was trimmed by 1 base and V by 4 bases; bases with no gene match: 7. Per germline, CDR1 SGHRS and CDR2 YFSETQ.

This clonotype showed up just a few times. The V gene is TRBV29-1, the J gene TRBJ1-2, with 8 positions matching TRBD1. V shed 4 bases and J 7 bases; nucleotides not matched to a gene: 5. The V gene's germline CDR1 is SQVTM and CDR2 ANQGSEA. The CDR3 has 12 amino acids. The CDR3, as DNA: TGCAGCGTTGTAGGACAGGGTCGTGGCTACACCTTC. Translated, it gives CSVVGQGRGYTF.

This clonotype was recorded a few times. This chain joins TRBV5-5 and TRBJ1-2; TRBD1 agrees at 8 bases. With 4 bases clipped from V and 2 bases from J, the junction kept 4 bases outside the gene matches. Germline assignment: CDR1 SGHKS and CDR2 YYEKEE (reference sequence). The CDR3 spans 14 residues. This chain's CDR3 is CASSLRDRNYGYTF. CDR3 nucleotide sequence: TGTGCCAGCAGCCTGCGGGACAGGAACTATGGCTACACCTTC.

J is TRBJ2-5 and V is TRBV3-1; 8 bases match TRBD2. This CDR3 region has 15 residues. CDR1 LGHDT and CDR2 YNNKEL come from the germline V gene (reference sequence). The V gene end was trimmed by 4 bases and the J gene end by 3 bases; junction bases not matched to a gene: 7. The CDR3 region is CASSPWGAGEETQYF. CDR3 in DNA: TGTGCCAGCAGCCCGTGGGGAGCGGGGGAAGAGACCCAGTACTTC.

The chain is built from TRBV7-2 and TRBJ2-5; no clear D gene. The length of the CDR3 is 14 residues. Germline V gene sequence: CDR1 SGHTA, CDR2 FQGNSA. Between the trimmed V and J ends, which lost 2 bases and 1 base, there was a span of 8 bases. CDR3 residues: CASSLNGFQETQYF. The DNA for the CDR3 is TGTGCCAGCAGCTTAAATGGATTCCAAGAGACCCAGTACTTC.

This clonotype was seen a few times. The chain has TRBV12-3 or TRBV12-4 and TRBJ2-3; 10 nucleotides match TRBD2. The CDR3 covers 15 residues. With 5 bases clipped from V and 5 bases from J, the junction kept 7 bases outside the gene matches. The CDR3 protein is CASSSGGAGGDTQYF. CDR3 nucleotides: TGTGCCAGCAGTAGCGGGGGGGCCGGTGGAGATACGCAGTATTTT.

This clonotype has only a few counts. CDR3 region: CASSQGQGTYNEQFF. The CDR3 DNA reads as TGTGCCAGCAGCCAGGGACAGGGGACCTACAATGAGCAGTTCTTC. This chain joins TRBV7-7 and TRBJ2-1; 10 bases align to TRBD1. Germline assignment: CDR1 SSHAT and CDR2 FNYEAQ (reference sequence). J lost 2 bases, V lost 5 bases, and 3 bases had no gene match. The CDR3 totals 15 residues.